The 15 T cell receptor beta chains given below trace back to one sample, sequenced in a study of blood T cells in healthy people across ages. Then a second PCR, running about 7 to 11 cycles, was carried out with a sample-barcoded 5' primer and a J-beta primer mix. A single record per CDR3 protein comes from TCRdb applying MiXCR to the 5' RACE reads. The sample contains roughly 900,000 distinct CDR3 sequences, roughly 43% of which appear only once. The specimen sequenced was blood. All receptors come from a man under 40 in good health.

The chain is built from TRBV6-2 or TRBV6-3 and TRBJ2-5; no clear D gene. This CDR3 has 12 amino acids. The V end lost 6 bases, the J end lost 6 bases, and 11 bases lay between the germline ends. Per the germline V gene, CDR1 is MNHEY and CDR2 is SVGEGT. CDR3 DNA: TGTGCCAGCAGGGAGACACAAAAGACCCAGTACTTC. It yields the protein CASRETQKTQYF.

This sequence joins TRBV20-1 and TRBJ1-2; D gene unclear. CDR1 DFQATT and CDR2 SNEGSKA come from the germline V gene (reference sequence). The CDR3 has 13 amino acids. The ends were cut back, 0 bases at V and 8 bases at J, with 13 bases in the middle. The CDR3 DNA sequence: TGCAGTGCTAGAGACAGGTTAACGGGCGGCTACACCTTC. This codes for CSARDRLTGGYTF.

The chain employs TRBV27 and TRBJ1-6; D is perhaps TRBD1 (5 bases). V lost 8 bases and J lost 6, with 17 bases in between. The CDR3 consists of 15 residues. CDR1 MNHEY and CDR2 SMNVEV come from the germline V gene (reference sequence). CDR3 amino acids: CASRAFRGANSPLHF. DNA for the CDR3: TGTGCCAGCCGCGCCTTCCGAGGGGCTAATTCACCCCTCCACTTT.

This clonotype was counted a few times. The chain carries TRBV20-1 and TRBJ1-5; a weak D match, TRBD1 (6 bases). The ends were cut back, 3 bases at V and 3 bases at J, with 12 bases in the middle. Germline V gives CDR1 DFQATT, CDR2 SNEGSKA (reference sequence). CDR3 length: 14 amino acids. CDR3 sequence: CSASTGGPNQPQHF. DNA of the CDR3: TGCAGTGCTAGTACGGGGGGGCCCAATCAGCCCCAGCATTTT.

CDR3 DNA sequence: TGCAGCGTTGGTAAGAAAAGCCATACCGCAGATACGCAGTATTTT. Amino acids: CSVGKKSHTADTQYF. The chain joins TRBV29-1 to TRBJ2-3, with D unclear. V gave up 4 bases and J gave up 4 bases, with 18 bases separating them. Germline assignment: CDR1 SQVTM and CDR2 ANQGSEA. CDR3 length: 15 residues.

The rearrangement joins TRBV25-1 to TRBJ2-4; D remains unclear. V was trimmed by 6 bases and J by 0 bases, leaving 12 bases between them. This CDR3 spans 15 amino acids. Germline V CDR1 and CDR2: MGHDK, SYGVNS. The CDR3 nucleotides are TGTGCCAGCAGCCCGCGGTATGGAGCCAAAAACATTCAGTACTTC. Its translation: CASSPRYGAKNIQYF.

This clonotype came up a few times. The chain recombines TRBV11-3 with TRBJ2-1; no firm D call. There are 12 residues in the CDR3. Germline CDR1 reads SGHNT; CDR2 reads YENEEA. The ends were cut back, 4 bases at V and 10 bases at J, with 11 bases in the middle. The CDR3, as DNA: TGTGCCAGCAGCTCCGAACTTGGAGAGCAGTTCTTC. It specifies CASSSELGEQFF. The variable domain in full, with the rest retrieved from reference TRBV11-3 and TRBJ2-1, is EAGVVQSPRYKIIEKKQPVAFWCNPISGHNTLYWYLQNLGQGPELLIRYENEEAVDDSQLPKDRFSAERLKGVDSTLKIQPAELGDSAVYLCASSSELGEQFFGPGTRLTVL.

This rearrangement joins TRBV12-3 or TRBV12-4 to TRBJ2-1, with D tentatively TRBD2 (5 bases). V lost 3 bases to trimming and J lost 8 bases, with 8 bases between them. This CDR3 region has 12 residues. CDR3 residues: CASSFRGYEQFF. CDR3 sequence (DNA): TGTGCCAGCAGTTTTCGGGGTTATGAGCAGTTCTTC.

The chain couples TRBV5-1 to TRBJ2-1; TRBD1 agrees at 9 bases. Looked up from germline, CDR1 is SGHRS and CDR2 is YFSETQ. CDR3 length equals 16 residues. Trimming took 0 bases from V and 9 from J; bases not matched to a gene: 10. CDR3 sequence reads: CASSLGSRDRVGEQFF. The CDR3 bases are TGCGCCAGCAGCTTGGGATCGAGGGACAGGGTCGGTGAGCAGTTCTTC.

The V call is TRBV29-1, the J call TRBJ2-5, with 7 bases fitting TRBD2. The V gene's germline CDR1 is SQVTM and CDR2 ANQGSEA. V dropped 6 bases and J dropped 3; count of bases not matched to a gene: 13. There are 15 residues in the CDR3. CDR3 amino acids: CSVDYRRDYEETQYF. The CDR3 DNA reads as TGCAGCGTGGACTATCGTCGGGACTACGAAGAGACCCAGTACTTC.

This clonotype has just a few counts. V usage is TRBV4-2 and J usage is TRBJ2-5; 9 bases are shared with TRBD1. The J call may be in error: the DNA end matches TRBJ2-7 better. The CDR3 contains 16 residues. Germline V CDR1 and CDR2: LGHNA, YNFKEQ. Written as DNA, the CDR3 is TGTGCCAGCAGCCAAGGGTATGGACAGGGGAGGTACGAGCAGTACTTC. Translation gives CASSQGYGQGRYEQYF.

The V and J genes are TRBV20-1 and TRBJ1-5; D uncertain. Germline CDR1 reads DFQATT; CDR2 reads SNEGSKA (reference sequence). V was cut by 0 bases and J by 6 bases, with 9 bases left in between. This CDR3 has 13 amino acids. CDR3 bases: TGCAGTGCTAGAGATCCCTCCGGTCAGCCCCAGCATTTT. Protein sequence: CSARDPSGQPQHF.

This clonotype was counted a few times. The V call is TRBV25-1, the J call TRBJ2-5; D not resolved. From germline, CDR1 is MGHDK and CDR2 SYGVNS. The CDR3 covers 14 residues. Trimming shortened V by 1 base and J by 2 bases, and 8 bases separated the two germline ends. DNA of the CDR3: TGTGCCAGCAGTGAATTTCGCTATCAAGAGACCCAGTACTTC. It translates to CASSEFRYQETQYF.

The CDR3 coding sequence is TGTGCCAGCAGTGAAGCGACACAGGGTCACTACGAGCAGTACTTC. It is translated as CASSEATQGHYEQYF. The gene calls are TRBV6-1 and TRBJ2-7; the D gene is possibly TRBD1 (6 bases). The CDR3 has 15 residues. Trimming removed 0 bases at V and 3 bases at J, with 12 bases between. The germline V gene has CDR1 MNHNS and CDR2 SASEGT.

This clonotype has a handful of counts. The V call is TRBV7-9, the J call TRBJ2-7; D is uncertain. CDR1 SEHNR and CDR2 FQNEAQ come from the germline V gene (reference sequence). This CDR3 contains 14 residues. The V end was cut by 5 bases, the J end by 2 bases, with 13 bases between. The CDR3 sequence: CASSTDVLPYEQYF. CDR3 sequence (DNA): TGTGCCAGCAGCACGGACGTTCTCCCCTACGAGCAGTACTTC.